This T cell receptor (beta chain) was recorded in a study of shared clonotypes between healthy human individuals. Per sorted-subset replicate PCR, input was approximately 0.2 ug DNA, representing 30,000 to 35,000 T cell genomes. Some clones are missing from TCRdb's copy, which holds only in-frame ones; the method was immunoSEQ multiplex PCR. Counted here are 800,000 to 1,200,000 clones, around 78% occurring once; the ten biggest clones make up approximately 0.5%. The CDR3 contains 13 residues. CDR1 is MGHDK and CDR2 is SYGVNS in the germline V gene. The V end was cut by 6 bases, the J end by 0 bases, with 9 bases between.

The sequence was collected from a man aged 18 to 29 in good health. Some clones in this sample may be carry-over from other donors' samples. Sequenced material: memory CD4+ T cells from PBMCs. Subset meaning: CD45RA-negative fraction. The chain employs TRBV25-1 and TRBJ2-7; D gene unclear. This CDR3 reads CASSTGHSYEQYF. The CDR3, as DNA: TGTGCCAGCAGCACCGGGCACTCCTACGAGCAGTACTTC.